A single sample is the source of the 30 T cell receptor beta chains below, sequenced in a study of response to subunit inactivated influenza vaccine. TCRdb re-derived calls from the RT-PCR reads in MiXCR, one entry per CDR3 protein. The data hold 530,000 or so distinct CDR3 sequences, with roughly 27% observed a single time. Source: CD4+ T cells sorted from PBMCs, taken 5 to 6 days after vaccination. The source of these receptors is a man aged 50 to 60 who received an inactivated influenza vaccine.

CDR3 in amino acids: CASSPRAGNTDTQYF. Here the CDR3 DNA reads TGTGCCAGCAGCCCTAGAGCAGGGAACACAGATACGCAGTATTTT. The chain recombines TRBV7-6 with TRBJ2-3, with D maybe TRBD1 (5 bases). Trimming removed 5 bases from V and 2 bases from J, with 14 bases in between. This CDR3 is built from 15 residues. CDR1 SGHVS and CDR2 FNYEAQ come from the germline V gene.

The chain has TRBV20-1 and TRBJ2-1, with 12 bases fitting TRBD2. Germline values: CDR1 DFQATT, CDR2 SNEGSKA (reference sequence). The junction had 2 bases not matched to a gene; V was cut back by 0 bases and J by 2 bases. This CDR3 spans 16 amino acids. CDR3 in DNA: TGCAGTGCTAGAGATAGGACTAGCGGGACCTACAATGAGCAGTTCTTC. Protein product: CSARDRTSGTYNEQFF.

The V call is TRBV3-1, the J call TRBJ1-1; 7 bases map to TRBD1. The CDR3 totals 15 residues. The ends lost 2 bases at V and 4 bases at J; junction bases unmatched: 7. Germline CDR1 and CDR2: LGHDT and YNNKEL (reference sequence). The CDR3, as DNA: TGTGCCAGCAGCCAAAGGGGAGGGGGCGTCACTGAAGCTTTCTTT. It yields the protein CASSQRGGGVTEAFF.

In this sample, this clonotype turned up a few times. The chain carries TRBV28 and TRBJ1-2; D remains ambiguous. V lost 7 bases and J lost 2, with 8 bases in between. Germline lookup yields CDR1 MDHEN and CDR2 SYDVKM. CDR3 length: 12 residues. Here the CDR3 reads CASMEGNYGYTF. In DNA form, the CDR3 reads TGTGCCAGCATGGAGGGAAACTATGGCTACACCTTC.

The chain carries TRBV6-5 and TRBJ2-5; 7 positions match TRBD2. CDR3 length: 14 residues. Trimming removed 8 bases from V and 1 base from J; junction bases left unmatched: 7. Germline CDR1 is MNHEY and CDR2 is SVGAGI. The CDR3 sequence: CASRFGRAQETQYF. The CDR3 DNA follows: TGTGCCAGCCGTTTTGGGAGGGCCCAAGAGACCCAGTACTTC.

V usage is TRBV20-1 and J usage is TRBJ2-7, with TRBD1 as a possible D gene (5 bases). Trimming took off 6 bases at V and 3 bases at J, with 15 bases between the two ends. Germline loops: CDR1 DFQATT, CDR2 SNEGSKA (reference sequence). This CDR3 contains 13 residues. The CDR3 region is CSADPGRDYEQYF. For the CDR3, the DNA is TGCAGTGCGGACCCAGGCAGGGACTACGAGCAGTACTTC.

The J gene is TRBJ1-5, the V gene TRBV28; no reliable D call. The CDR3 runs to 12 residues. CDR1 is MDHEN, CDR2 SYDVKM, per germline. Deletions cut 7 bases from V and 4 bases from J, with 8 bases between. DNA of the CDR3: TGTGCCAGCATTGCTGTGAATCAGCCCCAGCATTTT. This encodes CASIAVNQPQHF. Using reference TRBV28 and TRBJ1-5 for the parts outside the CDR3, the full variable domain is DVKVTQSSRYLVKRTGEKVFLECVQDMDHENMFWYRQDPGLGLRLIYFSYDVKMKEKGDIPEGYSVSREKKERFSLILESASTNQTSMYLCASIAVNQPQHFGDGTRLSIL.

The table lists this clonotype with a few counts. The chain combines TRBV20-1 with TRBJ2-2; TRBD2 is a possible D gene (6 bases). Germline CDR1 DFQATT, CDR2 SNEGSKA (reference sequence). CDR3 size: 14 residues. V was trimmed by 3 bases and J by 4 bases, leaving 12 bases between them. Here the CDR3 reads CSARASVGTGELFF. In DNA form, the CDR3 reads TGCAGTGCTAGGGCTAGCGTTGGCACCGGGGAGCTGTTTTTT.

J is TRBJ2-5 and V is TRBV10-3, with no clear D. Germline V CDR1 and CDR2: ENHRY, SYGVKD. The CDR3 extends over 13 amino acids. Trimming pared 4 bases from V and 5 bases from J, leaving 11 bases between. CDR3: CAISVQLVETQYF. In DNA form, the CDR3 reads TGTGCCATCAGTGTCCAGCTGGTGGAGACCCAGTACTTC.

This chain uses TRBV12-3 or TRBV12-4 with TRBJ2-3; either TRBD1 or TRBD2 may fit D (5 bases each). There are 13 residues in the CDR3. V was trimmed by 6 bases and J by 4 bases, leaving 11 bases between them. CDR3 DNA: TGTGCCAGCAGGAGGGGTCCGGCAGATACGCAGTATTTT. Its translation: CASRRGPADTQYF.

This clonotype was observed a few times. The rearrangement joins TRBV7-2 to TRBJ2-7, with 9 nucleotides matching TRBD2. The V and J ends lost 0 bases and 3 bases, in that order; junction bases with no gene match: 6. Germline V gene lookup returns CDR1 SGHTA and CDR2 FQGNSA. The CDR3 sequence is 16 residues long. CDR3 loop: CASSLAWLAGNYEQYF. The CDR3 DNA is TGTGCCAGCAGCTTAGCGTGGCTAGCGGGAAACTACGAGCAGTACTTC.

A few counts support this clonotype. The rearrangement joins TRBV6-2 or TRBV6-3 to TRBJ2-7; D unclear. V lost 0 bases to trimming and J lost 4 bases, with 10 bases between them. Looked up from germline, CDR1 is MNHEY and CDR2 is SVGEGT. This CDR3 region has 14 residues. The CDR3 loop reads CASSYSIGSYEQYF. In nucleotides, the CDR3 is TGTGCCAGCAGTTACTCGATTGGGTCTTACGAGCAGTACTTC.

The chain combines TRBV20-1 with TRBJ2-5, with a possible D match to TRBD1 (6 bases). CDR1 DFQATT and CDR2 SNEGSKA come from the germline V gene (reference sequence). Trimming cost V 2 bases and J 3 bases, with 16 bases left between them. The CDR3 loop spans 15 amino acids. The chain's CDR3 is CSARPMGHLKETQYF. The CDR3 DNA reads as TGCAGTGCTAGACCGATGGGACATTTGAAAGAGACCCAGTACTTC.

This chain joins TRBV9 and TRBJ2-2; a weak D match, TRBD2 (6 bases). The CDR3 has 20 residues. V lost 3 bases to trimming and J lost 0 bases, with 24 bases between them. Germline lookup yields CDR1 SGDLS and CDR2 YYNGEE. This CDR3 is CASSATTGLLGVANTGELFF. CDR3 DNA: TGTGCCAGCAGCGCTACAACGGGACTCCTCGGAGTCGCGAACACCGGGGAGCTGTTTTTT.

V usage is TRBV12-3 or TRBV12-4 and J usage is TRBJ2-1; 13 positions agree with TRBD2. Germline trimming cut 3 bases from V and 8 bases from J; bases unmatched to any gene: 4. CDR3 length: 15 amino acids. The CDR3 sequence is CASSFTSGGEDEQFF. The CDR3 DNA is TGTGCCAGCAGTTTTACTAGCGGGGGGGAGGATGAGCAGTTCTTC.

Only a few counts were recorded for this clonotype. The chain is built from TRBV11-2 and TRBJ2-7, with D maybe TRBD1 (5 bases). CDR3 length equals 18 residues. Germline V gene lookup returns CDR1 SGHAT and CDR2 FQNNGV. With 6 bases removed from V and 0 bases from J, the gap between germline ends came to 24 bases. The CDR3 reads CASSPFARTKTVSYEQYF. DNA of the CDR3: TGTGCCAGCAGTCCGTTTGCCCGGACAAAAACCGTCTCCTACGAGCAGTACTTC.

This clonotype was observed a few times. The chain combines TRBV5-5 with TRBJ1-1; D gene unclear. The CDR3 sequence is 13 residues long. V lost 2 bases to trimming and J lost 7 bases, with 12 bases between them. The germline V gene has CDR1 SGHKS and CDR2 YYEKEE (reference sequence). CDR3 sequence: CASSLAGNGEAFF. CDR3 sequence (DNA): TGTGCCAGCAGCTTAGCGGGTAACGGTGAAGCTTTCTTT. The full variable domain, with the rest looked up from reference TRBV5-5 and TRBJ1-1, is DAGVTQSPTHLIKTRGQQVTLRCSPISGHKSVSWYQQVLGQGPQFIFQYYEKEERGRGNFPDRFSARQFPNYSSELNVNALLLGDSALYLCASSLAGNGEAFFGQGTRLTVV.

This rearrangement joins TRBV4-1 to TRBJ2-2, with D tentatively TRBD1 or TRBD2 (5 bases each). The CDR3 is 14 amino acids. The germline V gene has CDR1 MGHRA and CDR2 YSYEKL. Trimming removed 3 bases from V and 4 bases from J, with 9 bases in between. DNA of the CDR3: TGCGCCAGCAGCCAGGGACCGGTCACCGGGGAGCTGTTTTTT. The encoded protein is CASSQGPVTGELFF.

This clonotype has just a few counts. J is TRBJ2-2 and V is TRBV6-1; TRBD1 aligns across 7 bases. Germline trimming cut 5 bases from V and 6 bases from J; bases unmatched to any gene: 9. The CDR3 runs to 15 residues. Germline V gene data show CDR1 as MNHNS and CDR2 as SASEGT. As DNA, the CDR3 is TGTGCCAGCAGTAGACGGGACAGTCCGCCCGGGGAGCTGTTTTTT. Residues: CASSRRDSPPGELFF.

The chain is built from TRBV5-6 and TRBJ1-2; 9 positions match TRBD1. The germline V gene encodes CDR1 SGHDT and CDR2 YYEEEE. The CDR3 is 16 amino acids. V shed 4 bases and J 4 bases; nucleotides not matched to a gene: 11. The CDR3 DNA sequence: TGTGCCAGCAGCAAGGGACAGGGACTAAACGCCTATGGCTACACCTTC. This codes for CASSKGQGLNAYGYTF. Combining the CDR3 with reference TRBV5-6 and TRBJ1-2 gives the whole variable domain DAGVTQSPTHLIKTRGQQVTLRCSPKSGHDTVSWYQQALGQGPQFIFQYYEEEERQRGNFPDRFSGHQFPNYSSELNVNALLLGDSALYLCASSKGQGLNAYGYTFGSGTRLTVV.

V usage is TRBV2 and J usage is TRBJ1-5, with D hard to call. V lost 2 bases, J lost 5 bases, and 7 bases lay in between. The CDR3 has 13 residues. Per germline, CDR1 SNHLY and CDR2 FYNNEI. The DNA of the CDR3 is TGTGCCAGCAGTGAACGGAGACATCAGCCCCAGCATTTT. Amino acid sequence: CASSERRHQPQHF.

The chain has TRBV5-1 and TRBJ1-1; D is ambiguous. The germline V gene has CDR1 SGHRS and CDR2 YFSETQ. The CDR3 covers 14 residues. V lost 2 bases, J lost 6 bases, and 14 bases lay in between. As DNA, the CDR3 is TGCGCCAGCAGCTTCGGTGGGAGTTACCCTGAAGCTTTCTTT. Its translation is CASSFGGSYPEAFF.

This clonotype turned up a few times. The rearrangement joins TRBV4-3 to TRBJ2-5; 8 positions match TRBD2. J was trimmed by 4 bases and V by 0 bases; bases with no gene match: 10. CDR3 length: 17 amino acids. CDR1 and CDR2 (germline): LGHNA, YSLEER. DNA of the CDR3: TGCGCCAGCAGCCAAGACTATTTACGGGGGGGCGGAGAGACCCAGTACTTC. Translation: CASSQDYLRGGGETQYF.

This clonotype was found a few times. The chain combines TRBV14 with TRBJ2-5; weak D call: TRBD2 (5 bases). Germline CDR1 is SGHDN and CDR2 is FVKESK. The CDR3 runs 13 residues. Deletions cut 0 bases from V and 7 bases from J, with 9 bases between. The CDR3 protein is CASSQDPRGTQYF. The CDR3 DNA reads TGTGCCAGCAGCCAAGATCCACGGGGGACCCAGTACTTC.

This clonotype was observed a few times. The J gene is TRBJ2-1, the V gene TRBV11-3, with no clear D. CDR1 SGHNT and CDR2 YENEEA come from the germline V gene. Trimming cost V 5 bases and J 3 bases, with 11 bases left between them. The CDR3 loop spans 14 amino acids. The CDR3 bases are TGTGCCAGCAGCGCAAGTAGACACTACAATGAGCAGTTCTTC. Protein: CASSASRHYNEQFF.

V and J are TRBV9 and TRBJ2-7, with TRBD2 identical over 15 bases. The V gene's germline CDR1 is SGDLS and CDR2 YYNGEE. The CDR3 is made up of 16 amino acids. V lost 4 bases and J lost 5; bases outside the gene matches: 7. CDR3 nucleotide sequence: TGTGCCAGCAGCCTAGGGACTAGCGGGAGGATCCACGAGCAGTACTTC. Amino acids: CASSLGTSGRIHEQYF.

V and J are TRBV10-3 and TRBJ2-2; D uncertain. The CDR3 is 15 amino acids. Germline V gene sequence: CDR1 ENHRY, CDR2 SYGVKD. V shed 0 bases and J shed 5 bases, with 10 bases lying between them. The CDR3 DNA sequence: TGTGCCATCAGTGAGTCTGGTATGGTGACCGGGGAGCTGTTTTTT. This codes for CAISESGMVTGELFF.

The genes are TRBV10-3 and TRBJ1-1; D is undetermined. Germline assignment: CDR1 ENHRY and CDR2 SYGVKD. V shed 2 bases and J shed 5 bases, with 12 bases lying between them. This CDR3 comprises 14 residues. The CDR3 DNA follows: TGTGCCATCAGTGAGAGGAACAGAATGACTGAAGCTTTCTTT. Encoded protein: CAISERNRMTEAFF.

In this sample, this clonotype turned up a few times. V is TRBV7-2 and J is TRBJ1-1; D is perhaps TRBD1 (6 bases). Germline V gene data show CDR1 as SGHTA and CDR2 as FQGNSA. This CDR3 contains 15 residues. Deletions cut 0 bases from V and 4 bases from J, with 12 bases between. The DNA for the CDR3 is TGTGCCAGCAGCTTAGCCACAGGGATATCCACTGAAGCTTTCTTT. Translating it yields CASSLATGISTEAFF.

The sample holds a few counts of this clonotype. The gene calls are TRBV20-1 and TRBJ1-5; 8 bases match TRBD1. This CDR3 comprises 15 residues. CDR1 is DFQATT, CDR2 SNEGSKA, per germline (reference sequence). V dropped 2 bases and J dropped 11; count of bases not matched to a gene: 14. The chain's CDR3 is CSARFSGTGLVAQHF. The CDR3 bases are TGCAGTGCTAGATTTTCCGGGACAGGTCTCGTGGCCCAGCATTTT.